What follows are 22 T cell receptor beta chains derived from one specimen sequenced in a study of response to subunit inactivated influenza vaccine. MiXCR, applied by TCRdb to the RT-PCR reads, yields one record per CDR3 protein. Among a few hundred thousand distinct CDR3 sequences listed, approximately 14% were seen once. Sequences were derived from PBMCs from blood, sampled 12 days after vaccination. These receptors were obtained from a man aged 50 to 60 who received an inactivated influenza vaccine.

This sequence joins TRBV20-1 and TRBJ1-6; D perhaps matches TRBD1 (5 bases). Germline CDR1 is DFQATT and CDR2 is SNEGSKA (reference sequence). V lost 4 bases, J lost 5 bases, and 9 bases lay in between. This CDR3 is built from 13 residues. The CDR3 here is CSAKGTDNSPLHF. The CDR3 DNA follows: TGCAGTGCTAAGGGGACGGATAATTCACCCCTCCACTTT.

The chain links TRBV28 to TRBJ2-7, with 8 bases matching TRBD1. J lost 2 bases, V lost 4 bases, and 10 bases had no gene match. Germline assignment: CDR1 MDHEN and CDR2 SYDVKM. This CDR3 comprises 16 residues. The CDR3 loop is CASSSIGQGSAYEQYF. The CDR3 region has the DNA TGTGCCAGCAGTTCAATAGGACAGGGTAGCGCCTACGAGCAGTACTTC.

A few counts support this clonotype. In DNA form, the CDR3 reads TGCAGTGCTAGAGATGCGGGGTTGAGCACTGAAGCTTTCTTT. Translated, it gives CSARDAGLSTEAFF. V usage is TRBV20-1 and J usage is TRBJ1-1, with D unclear. The CDR3 loop spans 14 amino acids. The germline gives CDR1 DFQATT, CDR2 SNEGSKA (reference sequence). The V gene lost 0 bases and the J gene lost 4 bases, with 12 bases spanning the gap.

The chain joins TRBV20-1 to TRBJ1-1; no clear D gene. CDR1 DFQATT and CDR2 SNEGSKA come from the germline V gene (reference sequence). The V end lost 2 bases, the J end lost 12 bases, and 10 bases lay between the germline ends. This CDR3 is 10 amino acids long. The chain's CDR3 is CSARRTATFF. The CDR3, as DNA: TGCAGTGCTAGACGCACGGCGACTTTCTTT.

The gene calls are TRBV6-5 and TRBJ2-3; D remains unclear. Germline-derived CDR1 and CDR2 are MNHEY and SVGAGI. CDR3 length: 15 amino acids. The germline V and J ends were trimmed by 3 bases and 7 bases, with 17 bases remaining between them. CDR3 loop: CASSYPGRAMNTQYF. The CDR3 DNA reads TGTGCCAGCAGTTATCCGGGTCGGGCGATGAATACGCAGTATTTT.

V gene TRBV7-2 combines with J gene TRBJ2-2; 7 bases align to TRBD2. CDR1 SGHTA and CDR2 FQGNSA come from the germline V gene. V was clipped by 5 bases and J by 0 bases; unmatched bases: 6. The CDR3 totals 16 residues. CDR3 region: CASSPRGLTNTGELFF. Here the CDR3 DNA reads TGTGCCAGCAGCCCAAGGGGACTAACGAACACCGGGGAGCTGTTTTTT. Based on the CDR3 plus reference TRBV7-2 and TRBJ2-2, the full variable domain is GAGVSQSPSNKVTEKGKDVELRCDPISGHTALYWYRQSLGQGLEFLIYFQGNSAPDKSGLPSDRFSAERTGGSVSTLTIQRTQQEDSAVYLCASSPRGLTNTGELFFGEGSRLTVL.

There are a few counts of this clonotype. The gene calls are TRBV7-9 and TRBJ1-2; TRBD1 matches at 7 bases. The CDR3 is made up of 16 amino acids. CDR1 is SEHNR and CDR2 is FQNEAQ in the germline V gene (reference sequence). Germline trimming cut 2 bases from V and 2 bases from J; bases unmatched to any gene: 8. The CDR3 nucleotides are TGTGCCAGCAGCTTAACCGGGACAGAGAACAACTATGGCTACACCTTC. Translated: CASSLTGTENNYGYTF.

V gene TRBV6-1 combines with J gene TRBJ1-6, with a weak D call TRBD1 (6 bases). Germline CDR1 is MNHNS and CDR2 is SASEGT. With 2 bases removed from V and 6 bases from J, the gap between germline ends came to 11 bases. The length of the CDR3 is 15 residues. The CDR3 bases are TGTGCCAGCAGTGAATCAGTCAGGGGTAATTCACCCCTCCACTTT. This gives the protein CASSESVRGNSPLHF.

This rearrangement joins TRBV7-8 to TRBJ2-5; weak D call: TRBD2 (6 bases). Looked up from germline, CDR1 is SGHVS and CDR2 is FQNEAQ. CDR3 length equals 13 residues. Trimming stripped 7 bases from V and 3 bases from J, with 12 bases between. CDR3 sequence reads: CASNSEREETQYF. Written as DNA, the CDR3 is TGTGCCAGCAACTCAGAGCGGGAAGAGACCCAGTACTTC.

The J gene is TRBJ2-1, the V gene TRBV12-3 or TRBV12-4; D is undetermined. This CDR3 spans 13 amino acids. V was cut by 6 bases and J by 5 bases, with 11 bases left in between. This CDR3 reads CASRRGRDNEQFF. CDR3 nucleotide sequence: TGTGCCAGCAGACGCGGACGAGACAATGAGCAGTTCTTC.

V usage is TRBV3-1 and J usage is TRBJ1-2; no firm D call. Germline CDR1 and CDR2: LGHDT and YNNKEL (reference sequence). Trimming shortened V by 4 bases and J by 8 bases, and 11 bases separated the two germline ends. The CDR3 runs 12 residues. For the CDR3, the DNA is TGTGCCAGCAGCCTAAGAACGGGGGGCTACACCTTC. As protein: CASSLRTGGYTF.

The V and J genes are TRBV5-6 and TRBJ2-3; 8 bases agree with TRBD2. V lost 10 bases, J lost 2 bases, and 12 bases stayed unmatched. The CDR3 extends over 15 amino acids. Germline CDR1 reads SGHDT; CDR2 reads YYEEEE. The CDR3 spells CASHPLAGITDTQYF. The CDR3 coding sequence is TGTGCCTCCCATCCCTTAGCGGGGATCACAGATACGCAGTATTTT.

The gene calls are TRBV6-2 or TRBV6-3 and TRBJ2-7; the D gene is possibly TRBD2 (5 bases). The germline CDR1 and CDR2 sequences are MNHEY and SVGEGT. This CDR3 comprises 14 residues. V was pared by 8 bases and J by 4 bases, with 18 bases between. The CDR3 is CASREGPMIYEQYF. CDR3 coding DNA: TGTGCCAGCCGCGAGGGCCCAATGATATACGAGCAGTACTTC.

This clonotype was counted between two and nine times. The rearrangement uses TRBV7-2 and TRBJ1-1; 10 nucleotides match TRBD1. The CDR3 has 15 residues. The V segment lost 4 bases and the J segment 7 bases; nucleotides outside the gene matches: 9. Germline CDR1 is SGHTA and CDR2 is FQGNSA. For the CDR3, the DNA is TGTGCCAGCAGCTCAGATAGTAGGACAGGGGGTGAAGCTTTCTTT. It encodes CASSSDSRTGGEAFF.

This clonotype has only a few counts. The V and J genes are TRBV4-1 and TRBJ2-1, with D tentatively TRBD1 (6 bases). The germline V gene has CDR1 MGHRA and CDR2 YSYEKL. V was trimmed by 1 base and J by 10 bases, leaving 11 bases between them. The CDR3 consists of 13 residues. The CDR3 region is CASSQVGHGEQFF. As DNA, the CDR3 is TGCGCCAGCAGCCAAGTGGGACATGGGGAGCAGTTCTTC.

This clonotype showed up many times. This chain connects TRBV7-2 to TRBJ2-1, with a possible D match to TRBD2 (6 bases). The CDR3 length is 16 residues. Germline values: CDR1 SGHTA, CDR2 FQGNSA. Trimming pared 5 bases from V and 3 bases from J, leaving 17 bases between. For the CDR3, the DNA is TGTGCCAGCAGCGGAAGAACCGGGACTTACTACAATGAGCAGTTCTTC. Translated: CASSGRTGTYYNEQFF.

The CDR3 coding sequence is TGTGCCAGCTCACAGGGAAGCAGAGGGTTCACAGATACGCAGTATTTT. This encodes CASSQGSRGFTDTQYF. This chain uses TRBV18 with TRBJ2-3, with a possible D match to TRBD2 (5 bases). Trimming removed 4 bases at V and 2 bases at J, with 16 bases between. Germline V gene lookup returns CDR1 KGHSH and CDR2 LQKENI. This CDR3 comprises 16 residues. Full variable domain (missing parts from reference TRBV18 and TRBJ2-3): NAGVMQNPRHLVRRRGQEARLRCSPMKGHSHVYWYRQLPEEGLKFMVYLQKENIIDESGMPKERFSAEFPKEGPSILRIQQVVRGDSAAYFCASSQGSRGFTDTQYFGPGTRLTVL.

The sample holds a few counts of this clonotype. The CDR3 bases are TGTGCCAGCAGCGACAGCGCTGAAGCTTTCTTT. Its translation is CASSDSAEAFF. The rearrangement joins TRBV7-9 to TRBJ1-1; D is perhaps TRBD1 (5 bases). The CDR3 has 11 amino acids. Trimming pared 5 bases from V and 6 bases from J, leaving 7 bases between. Germline CDR1 reads SEHNR; CDR2 reads FQNEAQ (reference sequence).

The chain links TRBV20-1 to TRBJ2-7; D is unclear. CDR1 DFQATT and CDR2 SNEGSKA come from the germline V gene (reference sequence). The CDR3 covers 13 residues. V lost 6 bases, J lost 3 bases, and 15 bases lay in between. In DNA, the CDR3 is TGCAGTGCCCCGGCCGTTTTCAGCTACGAGCAGTACTTC. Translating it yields CSAPAVFSYEQYF.

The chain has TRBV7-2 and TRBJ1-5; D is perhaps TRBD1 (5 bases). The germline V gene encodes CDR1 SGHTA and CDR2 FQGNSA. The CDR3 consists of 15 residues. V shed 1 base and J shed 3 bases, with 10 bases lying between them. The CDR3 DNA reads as TGTGCCAGCAGCTTAGTAGCAGGGTTCAATCAGCCCCAGCATTTT. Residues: CASSLVAGFNQPQHF. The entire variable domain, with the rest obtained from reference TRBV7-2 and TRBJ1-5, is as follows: GAGVSQSPSNKVTEKGKDVELRCDPISGHTALYWYRQSLGQGLEFLIYFQGNSAPDKSGLPSDRFSAERTGGSVSTLTIQRTQQEDSAVYLCASSLVAGFNQPQHFGDGTRLSIL.

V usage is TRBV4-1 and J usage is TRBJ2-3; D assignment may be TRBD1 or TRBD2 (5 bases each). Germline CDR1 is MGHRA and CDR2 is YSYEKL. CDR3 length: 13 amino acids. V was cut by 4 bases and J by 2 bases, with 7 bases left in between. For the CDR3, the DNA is TGCGCCAGCAGCCGGGACGTCACAGATACGCAGTATTTT. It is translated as CASSRDVTDTQYF.

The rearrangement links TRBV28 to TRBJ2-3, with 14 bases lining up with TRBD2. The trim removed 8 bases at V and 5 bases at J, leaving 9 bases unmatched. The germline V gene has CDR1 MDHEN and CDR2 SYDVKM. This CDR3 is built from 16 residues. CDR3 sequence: CASQGGLAGVIDTQYF. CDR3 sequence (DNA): TGTGCCAGCCAGGGGGGACTAGCGGGAGTGATAGATACGCAGTATTTT. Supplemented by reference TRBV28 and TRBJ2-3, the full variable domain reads DVKVTQSSRYLVKRTGEKVFLECVQDMDHENMFWYRQDPGLGLRLIYFSYDVKMKEKGDIPEGYSVSREKKERFSLILESASTNQTSMYLCASQGGLAGVIDTQYFGPGTRLTVL.